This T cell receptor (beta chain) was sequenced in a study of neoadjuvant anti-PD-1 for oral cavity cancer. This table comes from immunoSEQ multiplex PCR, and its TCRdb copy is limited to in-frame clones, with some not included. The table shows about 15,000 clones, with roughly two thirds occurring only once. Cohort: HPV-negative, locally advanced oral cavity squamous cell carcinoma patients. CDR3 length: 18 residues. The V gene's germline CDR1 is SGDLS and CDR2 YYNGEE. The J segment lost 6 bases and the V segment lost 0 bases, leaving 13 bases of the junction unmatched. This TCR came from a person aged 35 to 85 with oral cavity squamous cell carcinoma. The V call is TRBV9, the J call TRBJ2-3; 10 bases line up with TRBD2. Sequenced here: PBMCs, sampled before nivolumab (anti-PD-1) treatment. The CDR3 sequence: CASSVAETSGFRGDTQYF. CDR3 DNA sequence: TGTGCCAGCAGCGTAGCCGAGACTAGCGGGTTCAGGGGGGATACGCAGTATTTT.